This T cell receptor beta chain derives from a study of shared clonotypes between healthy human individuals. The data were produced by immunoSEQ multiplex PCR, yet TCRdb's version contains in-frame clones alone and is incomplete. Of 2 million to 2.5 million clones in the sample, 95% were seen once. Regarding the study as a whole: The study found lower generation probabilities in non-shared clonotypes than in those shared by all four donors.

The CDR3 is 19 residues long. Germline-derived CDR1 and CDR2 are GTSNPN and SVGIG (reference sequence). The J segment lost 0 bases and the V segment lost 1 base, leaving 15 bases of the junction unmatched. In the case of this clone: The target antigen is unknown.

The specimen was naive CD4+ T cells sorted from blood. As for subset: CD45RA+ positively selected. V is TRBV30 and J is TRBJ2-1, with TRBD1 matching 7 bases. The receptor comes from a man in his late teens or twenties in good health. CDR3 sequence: CAWSGLARGRASSYNEQFF. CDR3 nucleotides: TGTGCCTGGAGTGGTCTGGCTAGGGGGCGGGCCAGCTCCTACAATGAGCAGTTCTTC. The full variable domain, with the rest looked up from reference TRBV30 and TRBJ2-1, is SQTIHQWPATLVQPVGSPLSLECTVEGTSNPNLYWYRQAAGRGLQLLFYSVGIGQISSEVPQNLSASRPQDRQFILSSKKLLLSDSGFYLCAWSGLARGRASSYNEQFFGPGTRLTVL.